These 20 T cell receptor beta chains came from one sample sequenced in a study of blood T cells in healthy people across ages. The second PCR ran about 6 to 11 cycles with a sample-barcoded 5' primer and J-beta primers. MiXCR, applied by TCRdb to the 5' RACE reads, yields one record per CDR3 protein. The sample contains some 900,000 distinct CDR3 sequences, 29% of which appear only once. Sequencing input: blood. These receptor sequences come from a woman of 80 years or more in good health.

This clonotype was picked up a small number of times. CDR3 sequence reads: CASSRGAQSRNEQFF. CDR3 nucleotides: TGTGCCAGCAGCCGGGGGGCCCAATCCCGCAATGAGCAGTTCTTC. The chain joins TRBV3-1 to TRBJ2-1; D is perhaps TRBD1 or TRBD2 (6 bases each). The CDR3 has 15 residues. V lost 4 bases and J 6 bases, leaving 16 bases between the germline ends. CDR1 and CDR2 (germline): LGHDT, YNNKEL (reference sequence).

The table lists this clonotype with many counts. V gene TRBV24-1 combines with J gene TRBJ2-7; TRBD2 agrees at 8 bases. J was trimmed by 6 bases and V by 3 bases; bases with no gene match: 6. The length of the CDR3 is 14 residues. The germline V gene has CDR1 KGHDR and CDR2 SFDVKD. CDR3 loop: CATSDQRGPSEQYF. CDR3 nucleotides: TGTGCCACCAGTGATCAGCGGGGGCCCAGCGAGCAGTACTTC.

The J gene is TRBJ1-5, the V gene TRBV7-8, with D unclear. Germline loops: CDR1 SGHVS, CDR2 FQNEAQ. There are 14 residues in the CDR3. V was trimmed by 2 bases and J by 6 bases, leaving 11 bases between them. The CDR3 nucleotides are TGTGCCAGCAGCTTAAAAGGAAACCTTCAGCCCCAGCATTTT. Translating gives CASSLKGNLQPQHF.

To note about this clonotype: A much larger clone differs by one base, so this may be a read error. The chain has TRBV20-1 and TRBJ2-5; D perhaps matches TRBD2 (5 bases). V gave up 3 bases and J gave up 11 bases, with 19 bases separating them. This CDR3 contains 13 residues. Germline CDR1 and CDR2: DFQATT and SNEGSKA (reference sequence). The DNA of the CDR3 is TGCAGTGCTAGTCTCCGGATCGGAGGTGAGCAGTACTTC. Its translation: CSASLRIGGEQYF.

This clonotype turned up a few times. The chain has TRBV7-2 and TRBJ1-4; perhaps TRBD1 as D (6 bases). Germline V CDR1 and CDR2: SGHTA, FQGNSA. V was cut by 6 bases and J by 0 bases, with 17 bases left in between. CDR3 length: 17 residues. The CDR3 bases are TGTGCCAGCAGATTGCACTGGACAGTTGCAACTAATGAAAAACTGTTTTTT. Its translation: CASRLHWTVATNEKLFF.

This clonotype was picked up a small number of times. The chain carries TRBV11-2 and TRBJ2-5; possible D gene TRBD2, 5 bases. V dropped 2 bases and J dropped 9 bases, with 16 bases sitting between them. Germline values: CDR1 SGHAT, CDR2 FQNNGV. The CDR3 runs 14 residues. The CDR3 loop is CASSLPSAATAQYF. CDR3 sequence (DNA): TGTGCCAGCAGCTTACCGTCAGCGGCCACGGCCCAGTACTTC.

Concerning this clonotype itself: This may be a read error: a much more frequent sequence differs by one nucleotide. This chain connects TRBV7-9 to TRBJ2-5; no definite D call. This CDR3 has 14 residues. The germline V gene encodes CDR1 SEHNR and CDR2 FQNEAQ (reference sequence). V was shortened by 0 bases and J by 0 bases, with 5 bases between the two germline ends. CDR3 in DNA: TGTGCCAGCAGCTTAGCGAACTACCAAGAGACCCAGTACTTC. Amino acids: CASSLANYQETQYF.

This clonotype was recorded at least ten times. V is TRBV13 and J is TRBJ2-5, with a weak D call TRBD1 (5 bases). The ends were cut back, 4 bases at V and 5 bases at J, with 11 bases in the middle. There are 13 residues in the CDR3. CDR1 and CDR2 from the germline V gene are PRHDT and FYEKMQ (reference sequence). The CDR3 spells CASSSGSGETQYF. For the CDR3, the DNA is TGTGCCAGCAGCTCAGGGTCCGGGGAGACCCAGTACTTC.

This CDR3 reads CASSFRRVGTDTQYF. The CDR3 nucleotides read TGTGCCAGCAGTTTTCGACGGGTGGGAACAGATACGCAGTATTTT. V gene TRBV12-3 or TRBV12-4 combines with J gene TRBJ2-3; D call uncertain. This CDR3 region has 15 residues. With 3 bases removed from V and 3 bases from J, the gap between germline ends came to 13 bases.

This sequence joins TRBV19 and TRBJ2-1, with 7 bases aligning to TRBD1. The CDR3 sequence is 15 residues long. After removal of 5 bases from V and 10 bases from J, the junction contained 14 bases not matched to a gene. Germline CDR1 and CDR2: LNHDA and SQIVND (reference sequence). As DNA, the CDR3 is TGTGCCAGTAGTTTTTCCGGGACAGCTAAAAACGAGCAGTTCTTC. It encodes CASSFSGTAKNEQFF.

This clonotype was seen at least ten times. The J gene is TRBJ2-3, the V gene TRBV7-2, with 16 bases that match TRBD2. Germline V lookup: CDR1 SGHTA, CDR2 FQGNSA. V was pared by 5 bases and J by 6 bases, with 8 bases of the junction left unmatched. This CDR3 has 17 residues. CDR3: CASSLTGTSGGADTQYF. The DNA of the CDR3 is TGTGCCAGCAGCCTGACCGGGACTAGCGGGGGGGCGGATACGCAGTATTTT.

The chain carries TRBV10-1 and TRBJ1-1; TRBD1 agrees at 8 bases. Germline trimming cut 5 bases from V and 11 bases from J; bases unmatched to any gene: 10. Germline assignment: CDR1 WNHNN and CDR2 SYGVQD (reference sequence). The CDR3 spans 13 residues. The CDR3 DNA reads TGCGCCAGCAGTCCGGGACAGGCTAATCGGGCTTTCTTT. Residues: CASSPGQANRAFF.

The rearrangement uses TRBV6-2 or TRBV6-3 and TRBJ2-2; weak D call: TRBD2 (5 bases). Germline CDR1 reads MNHEY; CDR2 reads SVGEGT. Trimming removed 10 bases from V and 5 bases from J, with 20 bases in between. This CDR3 region has 15 residues. In DNA, the CDR3 is TGTGCCACCGCCAGTAGCGCCGAGGAAACCGGGGAGCTGTTTTTT. This gives the protein CATASSAEETGELFF.

There are many counts of this clonotype. The chain carries TRBV12-3 or TRBV12-4 and TRBJ1-4, with no clear D. The V gene lost 3 bases and the J gene lost 6 bases, with 11 bases spanning the gap. The CDR3 is 14 residues long. The CDR3 is CASSFRTTYEKLFF. CDR3 nucleotides: TGTGCCAGCAGTTTTAGGACGACGTATGAAAAACTGTTTTTT.

This clonotype was counted a few times. The J gene is TRBJ1-1, the V gene TRBV27; the match to TRBD1 covers 9 bases. Trimming cost V 6 bases and J 4 bases; bases outside gene matches: 6. The CDR3 spans 14 residues. From germline, CDR1 is MNHEY and CDR2 SMNVEV (reference sequence). In DNA, the CDR3 is TGTGCCAGCAGGCGGGACAGGGTTAGCACTGAAGCTTTCTTT. This codes for CASRRDRVSTEAFF.

In this sample, this clonotype turned up once. At one boundary the junction diverges from the germline segment, which might be a read error. V gene TRBV12-3 or TRBV12-4 combines with J gene TRBJ1-6, with TRBD1 matching 9 bases. The CDR3 runs 17 residues. The CDR3 nucleotides are TGTGCCAGCAGTGGAGACAGGGGGAGCTCCTATAATCCACCCCTCCACTTT. Translated, it gives CASSGDRGSSYNPPLHF.

Ten or more counts support this clonotype. The CDR3 protein is CSARVGSGPTRYNEQFF. CDR3 coding DNA: TGCAGTGCTAGAGTTGGTAGCGGCCCTACTAGATACAATGAGCAGTTCTTC. The chain uses TRBV20-1 and TRBJ2-1; maybe TRBD2 (6 bases). Germline loops: CDR1 DFQATT, CDR2 SNEGSKA (reference sequence). V was clipped by 1 base and J by 4 bases, with 20 bases between them. This CDR3 is 17 amino acids long.

This clonotype has a count of ten or more. The chain is built from TRBV25-1 and TRBJ1-2; unclear D gene. The CDR3 runs 16 residues. Trimming stripped 1 base from V and 5 bases from J, with 17 bases between. The germline gives CDR1 MGHDK, CDR2 SYGVNS. The CDR3 here is CASSELGSSSLYGYTF. The CDR3 bases are TGTGCCAGCAGTGAATTAGGAAGCTCGTCCTTATATGGCTACACCTTC.

This clonotype was counted only a few times. The chain carries TRBV2 and TRBJ1-6, with unresolved D. CDR1 SNHLY and CDR2 FYNNEI come from the germline V gene. V lost 6 bases and J lost 11, with 17 bases in between. The CDR3 runs 14 residues. DNA for the CDR3: TGTGCCAGCAGCCTCCAAATTCGACTTACACCCCTCCACTTT. Its translation is CASSLQIRLTPLHF. Filled out from reference TRBV2 and TRBJ1-6, the complete variable domain reads EPEVTQTPSHQVTQMGQEVILRCVPISNHLYFYWYRQILGQKVEFLVSFYNNEISEKSEIFDDQFSVERPDGSNFTLKIRSTKLEDSAMYFCASSLQIRLTPLHFGNGTRLTVT.

The chain recombines TRBV5-4 with TRBJ2-7, with D tentatively TRBD2 (6 bases). Germline-derived CDR1 and CDR2 are SGHNT and YYREEE (reference sequence). Trimming took off 3 bases at V and 2 bases at J, with 15 bases between the two ends. This CDR3 comprises 15 residues. CDR3 sequence reads: CASSSREGRPYEQYF. The CDR3 DNA reads as TGTGCCAGCAGCTCCCGAGAGGGGAGGCCCTACGAGCAGTACTTC.